The rows below give T cell receptor beta chains drawn from one sample of a study of technical replicates of blood from a few donors. Only in-frame clones appear in the TCRdb table, and some are missing; sequencing was by immunoSEQ multiplex PCR. The sample contains 40,000 to 55,000 clones, 90% to 96% of which appear only once. Input material: T cells isolated from PBMCs. Every receptor here comes from a human donor in good health. Each CDR3 is given with its conserved first and last residue. A D gene is named only where the DNA matches it firmly.

V	D	J	CDR3
TRBV19	-	TRBJ2-7	CASSLTYSNEQYF
TRBV30	-	TRBJ1-3	CAWSPSGGNTIYF
TRBV5-4	TRBD1	TRBJ2-7	CASLFRGQAYEQYF
TRBV19	TRBD1	TRBJ2-7	CASSMRTGSYEQYF
TRBV14	TRBD1	TRBJ2-7	CASSQVGGQIYEQYF
TRBV28	-	TRBJ1-1	CASSIGSNTEAFF
TRBV5-4	TRBD2	TRBJ2-1	CASSLEVEREVHNEQFF
TRBV19	-	TRBJ1-1	CASNYGPGEDNTEAFF
TRBV6-5	TRBD2	TRBJ2-7	CASSRGSLGYEQYF
TRBV11-2	-	TRBJ2-7	CASSLVAGAGVYEQYF
TRBV6-5	-	TRBJ2-2	CASSYDHRATGELFF
TRBV7-2	TRBD2	TRBJ2-3	CASSFSASGNTDTQYF
TRBV9	-	TRBJ2-3	CASSVALADTDTQYF
TRBV7-9	TRBD2	TRBJ2-1	CASSLRLAGVKEQFF
TRBV5-1	-	TRBJ1-5	CASSLTGYSNQPQHF
TRBV19	TRBD1	TRBJ1-2	CASHRDRENYGYTF
TRBV18	TRBD1	TRBJ1-1	CASSPGQGSTEAFF
TRBV7-3	TRBD2	TRBJ2-3	CASSRTSGSTDTQYF
TRBV9	TRBD1	TRBJ2-7	CASSVEGTGGDEQYF
TRBV4-3	TRBD2	TRBJ2-7	CASSFWTSGVREQYF
TRBV5-1	TRBD1	TRBJ2-7	CASSLGTGLFSYEQYF
TRBV28	-	TRBJ2-1	CASSQGTEPYNEQFF
TRBV28	TRBD2	TRBJ2-2	CASSIGRPGTSYPNTGELFF
TRBV2	TRBD2	TRBJ2-7	CASSETSGIPYEQYF
TRBV6-4	-	TRBJ2-5	CASSRDLQETQYF
TRBV12-2	-	TRBJ2-3	CASRYSRADTQYF
TRBV19	-	TRBJ2-3	CASSIAAVSDTQYF
TRBV6-1	TRBD1	TRBJ1-5	CASSDAGTGELQPQHF
TRBV7-9	TRBD1	TRBJ1-3	CASSLEGIFRDRGNTIYF
TRBV27	-	TRBJ1-1	CASIDQAITEAFF
TRBV6-5	-	TRBJ2-7	CASSNNDRNEQYF
TRBV7-8	-	TRBJ1-1	CASSPGLGTEAFF
TRBV11-2	-	TRBJ1-6	CASSLAQGSYNSPLHF
TRBV5-1	TRBD1	TRBJ1-2	CASSPGGLYGYTF
TRBV4-1	-	TRBJ2-5	CASSQVQVGETQYF
TRBV6-1	-	TRBJ1-4	CASLRGPDEKLFF
TRBV11-1	-	TRBJ2-1	CASSLAAPLYNEQFF
TRBV19	-	TRBJ1-1	CASSVTGGASNTEAFF
TRBV6-1	TRBD2	TRBJ2-7	CASSASGNPYEQYF
TRBV10-1	TRBD1	TRBJ1-4	CASQKTGDGKLFF
TRBV27	-	TRBJ1-2	CASSSWLTGSYGYTF
TRBV5-6	-	TRBJ1-2	CASSLVGAANYGYTF
TRBV7-3	-	TRBJ1-1	CASSLTPGTPEAFF
TRBV9	TRBD1	TRBJ2-7	CASSVGTGATYEQYF
TRBV25-1	TRBD1	TRBJ1-4	CASSDLRGRTNEKLFF
TRBV2	-	TRBJ2-1	CASSEVDFDNEQFF
TRBV6-6	-	TRBJ1-1	CASSYSGDGTEAFF
TRBV5-1	TRBD1	TRBJ2-7	CASSFRTGGDYEQYF
TRBV6-5	TRBD1	TRBJ1-4	CASSPGQTEGEKLFF
TRBV5-6	-	TRBJ1-5	CASSLSTWPSNQPQHF
TRBV14	TRBD1	TRBJ1-5	CASSQDLVGQGAKQPQHF
TRBV25-1	TRBD1	TRBJ1-2	CASSGSDRDDYGYTF
TRBV20-1	-	TRBJ1-1	CSASRAFF
TRBV11-2	-	TRBJ2-7	CASSLDTGSSYEQYF
TRBV12-5	-	TRBJ1-6	CASGWGNRVSPLHF
TRBV2	TRBD2	TRBJ2-3	CASSPSGRVDTQYF
TRBV4-1	-	TRBJ2-1	CASSQDSARNEQFF
TRBV7-6	TRBD2	TRBJ2-1	CASSRDYYNNEQFF
TRBV11-3	-	TRBJ2-7	CASSLAGYEQYF
TRBV5-1	TRBD1	TRBJ2-1	CASSSTGQEQFF